This record looks at one T cell receptor beta chain sequence and its context. The CDR3 has 16 residues. Germline CDR1 and CDR2: MNHNS and SASEGT. V shed 3 bases, J shed 7 bases, and the junction held 9 bases outside the gene matches. This sample was included in a study of shared clonotypes between healthy human individuals. Study-wide context: Researchers assigned three CD4 naive, three CD4 memory, two CD8 naive and one CD8 memory plate to each donor.

Healthy adults negative for HIV, lacking recent acute infections or vaccinations, served as donors. Researchers partitioned CD4+ cells into CD45RA+ naive and CD45RA-negative memory subsets. Replicate PCRs from sorted subsets contained around 200 ng DNA, which is some 32,000 T cell genomes. The data were produced by immunoSEQ multiplex PCR, yet TCRdb's version contains in-frame clones alone and is incomplete. The data show 850,000 to 1,200,000 clones, about 75% seen once. The origin of this receptor is a man aged 18 to 30 in good health. The sample taken for sequencing was memory CD4+ T cells sorted from blood. Subset: CD45RA-negative fraction. The chain is built from TRBV6-1 and TRBJ2-4; 10 nucleotides match TRBD1. This CDR3 is CASSEPGTGATNIQYF. CDR3 DNA: TGTGCCAGCAGTGAGCCGGGGACAGGGGCGACCAACATTCAGTACTTC.